Reported below is one TCR beta chain. The antigen it binds to is not known. No per-base quality is available; no much larger clone lies one base away. Sorted unstimulated T cells and proliferating T cells recovered from mixed lymphocyte reactions underwent TCRbeta CDR3 sequencing. Fresh whole blood from fewer than 11 HLA-typed healthy donors was used to isolate PBMCs. Unstimulated CD4+ non-regulatory T cells were FACS-sorted to map the origin of alloreactive clones. The library was generated by the immunoSEQ multiplex PCR assay. Some 1.1 x 10^5 TCR templates per sample were assayed on the deep sequencing platform. Genomic DNA extracted from sorted T cells was used for TCRbeta CDR3 sequencing. Turning to the authors' computational methods: The R programming language was used for clonal analysis of the TCRbeta CDR3 data. Unstimulated samples were compared with post-reaction CFSE-low samples to define alloreactive CD4+ and CD8+ clones. Alloreactive CD4+ clones were assigned to regulatory or non-regulatory origin by matching sequences to sorted unstimulated Treg and non-Treg repertoires. TCRdb limited this immuneACCESS table to in-frame rearrangements with V and J called. A share of clones is missing; checked studies link under half to unresolved V genes, and the rest is unexplained. V and J calls plus clone size are reproduced from that table; the DNA served to infer D and trimming. The sample table lists tens of thousands of clones, about 94% of them with a count of one. Around 0.3% of the sample rests with the top ten.

This sample stems from a study of siplizumab effects on memory and regulatory T cells (dated by TCRdb to between 2018 and 2021). About the investigation overall: The study examined how the anti-CD2 antibody siplizumab affects alloreactive T-cell subsets in allogeneic mixed lymphocyte reactions built from human PBMCs.

As encoded in the germline V gene, CDR1 is WSHSY while CDR2 is SAAADI. The CDR3 contains 13 residues, cysteine and phenylalanine counted. Solely the CDR3 DNA is kept, with 39 bases framed from the first base. The junction shows trimming of 10 bases on V and 9 bases on J, and the gene matches do not reach 11 bases of it. General findings and caveats noted by the study authors: No functional confirmation was obtained for the suppressive function of proliferating Tregs from siplizumab cultures. Among mappable alloreactive CD4+ clones, the Treg-derived fraction averaged approximately 69% with siplizumab versus 25% to 30% in control reactions. Because sequences below about 10^-5 frequency were poorly captured, only a minor fraction of alloreactive clones could be mapped to unstimulated subsets. Siplizumab significantly reduced the cumulative frequency of alloreactive sequences traceable to unstimulated CD4+ memory T cells. Unstimulated naive T cells appeared to be more diverse than memory T cells, and naive cells seemed to make a substantial contribution to the alloresponse. A naive or memory phenotype could not be assigned to roughly 80-97% of proliferating CD4+ or CD8+ clones.

Sequenced: non-Treg CD4+ T cells sorted from blood. The cell subset or site tag for this specimen amounts to: FACS-sorted unstimulated CD4+ non-regulatory T cells. This TCR came from a human donor in good health. The chain couples TRBV10-2 to TRBJ2-1, and TRBD2 aligns with 8 junction nucleotides. Here is the DNA: TGCGCCATTAGGGCAGCGGGAGTATTTGAGCAGTTCTTC. It encodes CAIRAAGVFEQFF.